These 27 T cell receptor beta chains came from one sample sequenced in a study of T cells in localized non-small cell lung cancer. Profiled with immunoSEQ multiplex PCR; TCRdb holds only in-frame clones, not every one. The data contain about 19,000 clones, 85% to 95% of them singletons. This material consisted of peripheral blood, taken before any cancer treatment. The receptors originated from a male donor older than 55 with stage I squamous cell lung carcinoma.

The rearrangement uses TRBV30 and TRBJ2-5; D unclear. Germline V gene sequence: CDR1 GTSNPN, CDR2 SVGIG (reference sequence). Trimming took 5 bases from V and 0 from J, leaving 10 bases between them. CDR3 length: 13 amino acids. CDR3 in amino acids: CAWDLTYQETQYF. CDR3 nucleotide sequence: TGTGCCTGGGACCTAACGTACCAAGAGACCCAGTACTTC.

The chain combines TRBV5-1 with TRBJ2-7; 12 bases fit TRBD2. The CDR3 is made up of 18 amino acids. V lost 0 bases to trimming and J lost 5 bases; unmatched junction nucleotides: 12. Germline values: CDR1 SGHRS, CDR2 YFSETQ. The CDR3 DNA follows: TGCGCCAGCAGCTTGGTTACCCTGACTAGCGGGAGTTTCCACGAGCAGTACTTC. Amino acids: CASSLVTLTSGSFHEQYF.

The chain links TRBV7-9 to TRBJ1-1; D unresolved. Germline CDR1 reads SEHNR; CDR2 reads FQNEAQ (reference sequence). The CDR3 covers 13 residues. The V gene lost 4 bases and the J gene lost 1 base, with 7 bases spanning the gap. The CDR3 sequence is CASSYSGNTEAFF. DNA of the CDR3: TGTGCCAGCAGCTACAGTGGGAACACTGAAGCTTTCTTT. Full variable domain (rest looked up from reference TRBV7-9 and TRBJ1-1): DTGVSQNPRHKITKRGQNVTFRCDPISEHNRLYWYRQTLGQGPEFLTYFQNEAQLEKSRLLSDRFSAERPKGSFSTLEIQRTEQGDSAMYLCASSYSGNTEAFFGQGTRLTVV.

This CDR3 reads CASSPQTRGPTRPQHF. The DNA for the CDR3 is TGTGCCAGCAGCCCACAAACGCGGGGGCCCACTAGGCCCCAGCATTTT. The chain uses TRBV21-1 and TRBJ1-5. TRBV21-1 is shown as a pseudogene. This CDR3 is built from 16 residues.

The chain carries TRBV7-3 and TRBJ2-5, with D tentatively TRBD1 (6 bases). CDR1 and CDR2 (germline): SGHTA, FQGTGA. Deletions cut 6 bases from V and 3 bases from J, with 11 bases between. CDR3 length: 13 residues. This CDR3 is CASSARQEETQYF. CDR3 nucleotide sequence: TGTGCCAGCAGTGCCCGACAGGAAGAGACCCAGTACTTC.

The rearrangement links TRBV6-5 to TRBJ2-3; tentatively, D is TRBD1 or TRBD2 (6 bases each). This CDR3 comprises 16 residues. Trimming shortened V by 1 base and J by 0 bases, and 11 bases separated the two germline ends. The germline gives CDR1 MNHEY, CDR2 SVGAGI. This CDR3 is CASSYFGGGSTDTQYF. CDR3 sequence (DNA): TGTGCCAGCAGTTACTTCGGGGGCGGCAGCACAGATACGCAGTATTTT.

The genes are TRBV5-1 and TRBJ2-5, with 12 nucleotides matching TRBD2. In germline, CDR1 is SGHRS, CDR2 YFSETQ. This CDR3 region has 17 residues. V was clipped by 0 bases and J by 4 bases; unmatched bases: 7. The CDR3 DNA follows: TGCGCCAGCAGCTTGGGACTAGCGGGAGACCACCCAGAGACCCAGTACTTC. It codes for CASSLGLAGDHPETQYF.

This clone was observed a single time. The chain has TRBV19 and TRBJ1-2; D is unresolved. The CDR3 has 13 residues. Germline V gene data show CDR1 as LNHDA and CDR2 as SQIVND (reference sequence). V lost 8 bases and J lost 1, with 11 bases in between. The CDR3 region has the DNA TGTGCCAGTCAGAACACCTTTAACTATGGCTACACCTTC. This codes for CASQNTFNYGYTF.

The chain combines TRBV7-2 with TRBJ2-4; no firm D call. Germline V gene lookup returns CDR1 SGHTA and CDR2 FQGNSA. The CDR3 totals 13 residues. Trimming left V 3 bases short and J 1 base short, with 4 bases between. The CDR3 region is CASSFRAKNIQYF. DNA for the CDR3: TGTGCCAGCAGCTTCAGGGCCAAAAACATTCAGTACTTC.

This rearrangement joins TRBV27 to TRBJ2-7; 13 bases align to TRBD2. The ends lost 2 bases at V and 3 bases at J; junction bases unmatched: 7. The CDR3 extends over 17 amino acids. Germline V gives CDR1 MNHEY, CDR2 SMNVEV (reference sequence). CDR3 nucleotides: TGTGCCAGCAGTTTAACTCGACTAGCGGGAGGTAGCTACGAGCAGTACTTC. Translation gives CASSLTRLAGGSYEQYF.

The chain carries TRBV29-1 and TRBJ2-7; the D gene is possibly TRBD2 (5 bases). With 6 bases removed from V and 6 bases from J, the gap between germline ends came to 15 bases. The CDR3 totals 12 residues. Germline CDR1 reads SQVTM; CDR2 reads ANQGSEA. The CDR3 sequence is CSVTGRVGEQYF. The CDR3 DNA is TGCAGCGTGACTGGGCGGGTCGGCGAGCAGTACTTC.

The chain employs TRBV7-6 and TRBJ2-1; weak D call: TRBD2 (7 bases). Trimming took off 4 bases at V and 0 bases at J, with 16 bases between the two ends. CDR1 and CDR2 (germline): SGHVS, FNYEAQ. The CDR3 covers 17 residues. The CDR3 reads CASSSPPGGDSYNEQFF. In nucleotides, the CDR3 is TGTGCCAGCAGCTCGCCCCCGGGGGGCGACTCCTACAATGAGCAGTTCTTC.

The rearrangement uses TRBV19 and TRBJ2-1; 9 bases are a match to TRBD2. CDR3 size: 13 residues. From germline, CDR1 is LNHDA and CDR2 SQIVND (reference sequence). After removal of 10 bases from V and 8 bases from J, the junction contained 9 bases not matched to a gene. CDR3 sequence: CATTSGSRYEQFF. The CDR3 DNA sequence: TGTGCCACGACTAGCGGTAGCCGGTATGAGCAGTTCTTC.

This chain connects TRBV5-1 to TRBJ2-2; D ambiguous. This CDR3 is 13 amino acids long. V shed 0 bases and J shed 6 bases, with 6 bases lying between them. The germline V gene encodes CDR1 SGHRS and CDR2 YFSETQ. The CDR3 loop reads CASSLEGSGELFF. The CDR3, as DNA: TGCGCCAGCAGCTTGGAGGGATCCGGGGAGCTGTTTTTT.

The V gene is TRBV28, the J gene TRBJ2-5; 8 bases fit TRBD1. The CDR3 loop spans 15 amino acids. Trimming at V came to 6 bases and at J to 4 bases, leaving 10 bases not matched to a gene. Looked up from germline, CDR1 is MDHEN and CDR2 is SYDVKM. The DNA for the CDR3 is TGTGCCAGCAGGCCAACTGACAGGGGAGGAGAGACCCAGTACTTC. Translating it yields CASRPTDRGGETQYF.

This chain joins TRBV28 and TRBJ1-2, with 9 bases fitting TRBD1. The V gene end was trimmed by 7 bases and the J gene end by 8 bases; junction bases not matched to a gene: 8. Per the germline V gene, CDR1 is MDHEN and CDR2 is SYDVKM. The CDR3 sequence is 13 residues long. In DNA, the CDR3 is TGTGCCAGCACTCTCCCGGACAGGGGAGGCTACACCTTC. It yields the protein CASTLPDRGGYTF.

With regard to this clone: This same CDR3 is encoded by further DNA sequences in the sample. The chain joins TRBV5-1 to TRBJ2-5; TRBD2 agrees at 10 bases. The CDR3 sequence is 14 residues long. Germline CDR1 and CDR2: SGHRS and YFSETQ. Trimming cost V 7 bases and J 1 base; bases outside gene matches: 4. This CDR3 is CASSLAGPQETQYF. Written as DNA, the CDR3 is TGCGCCAGCTCACTAGCGGGGCCCCAAGAGACCCAGTACTTC.

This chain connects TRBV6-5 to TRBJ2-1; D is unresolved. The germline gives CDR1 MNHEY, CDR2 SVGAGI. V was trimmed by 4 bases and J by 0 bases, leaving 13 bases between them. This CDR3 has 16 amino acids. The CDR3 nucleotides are TGTGCCAGCAGTTCTACCGTCCCGAGCTCCTACAATGAGCAGTTCTTC. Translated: CASSSTVPSSYNEQFF.

CDR3 residues: CASSLSVSGTEQFF. DNA of the CDR3: TGCGCCAGCAGCCTCTCAGTCTCAGGGACGGAGCAGTTCTTC. This chain joins TRBV5-1 and TRBJ2-1; D assignment may be TRBD1 or TRBD2 (5 bases each). In germline, CDR1 is SGHRS, CDR2 YFSETQ. The CDR3 extends over 14 amino acids. Trimming stripped 4 bases from V and 10 bases from J, with 18 bases between.

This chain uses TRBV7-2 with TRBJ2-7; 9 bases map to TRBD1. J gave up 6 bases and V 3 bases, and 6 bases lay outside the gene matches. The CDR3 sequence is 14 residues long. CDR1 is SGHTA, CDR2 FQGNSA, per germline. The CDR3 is CASSFRTGAVEQYF. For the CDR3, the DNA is TGTGCCAGCAGCTTCAGGACAGGGGCCGTCGAGCAGTACTTC.

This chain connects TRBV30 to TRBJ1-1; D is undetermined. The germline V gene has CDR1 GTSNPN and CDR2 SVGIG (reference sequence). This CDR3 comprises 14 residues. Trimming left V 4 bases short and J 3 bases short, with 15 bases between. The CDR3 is CAWTTGRVDTEAFF. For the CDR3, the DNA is TGTGCCTGGACTACGGGGAGGGTGGACACTGAAGCTTTCTTT. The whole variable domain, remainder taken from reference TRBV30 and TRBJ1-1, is SQTIHQWPATLVQPVGSPLSLECTVEGTSNPNLYWYRQAAGRGLQLLFYSVGIGQISSEVPQNLSASRPQDRQFILSSKKLLLSDSGFYLCAWTTGRVDTEAFFGQGTRLTVV.

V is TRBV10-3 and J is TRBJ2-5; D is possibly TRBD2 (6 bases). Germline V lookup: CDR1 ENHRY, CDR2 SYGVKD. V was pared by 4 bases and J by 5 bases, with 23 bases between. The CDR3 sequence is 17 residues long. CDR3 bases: TGTGCCATCAGTGCCACCTTCCTTATCGATGGGGGGGAGACCCAGTACTTC. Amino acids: CAISATFLIDGGETQYF.

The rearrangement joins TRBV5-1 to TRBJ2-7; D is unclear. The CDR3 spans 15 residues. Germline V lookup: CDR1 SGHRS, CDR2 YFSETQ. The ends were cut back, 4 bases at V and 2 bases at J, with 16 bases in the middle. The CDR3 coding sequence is TGCGCCAGCAGCCCCCTTCCTGGGTTTACCTACGAGCAGTACTTC. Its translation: CASSPLPGFTYEQYF.

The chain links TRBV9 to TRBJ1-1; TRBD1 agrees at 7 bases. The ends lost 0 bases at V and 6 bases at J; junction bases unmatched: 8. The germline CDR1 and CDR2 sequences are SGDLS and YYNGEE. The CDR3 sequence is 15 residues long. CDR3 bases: TGTGCCAGCAGCGTAGGAGGGGGCAGTGGGGCTGAAGCTTTCTTT. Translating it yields CASSVGGGSGAEAFF.

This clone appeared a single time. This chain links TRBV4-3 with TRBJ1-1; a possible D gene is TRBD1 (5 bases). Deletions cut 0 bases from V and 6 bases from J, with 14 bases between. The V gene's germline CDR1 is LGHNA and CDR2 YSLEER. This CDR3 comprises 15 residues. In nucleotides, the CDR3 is TGCGCCAGCAGCCAAGATGACGGGGGAAGAGCTGAAGCTTTCTTT. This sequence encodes CASSQDDGGRAEAFF.

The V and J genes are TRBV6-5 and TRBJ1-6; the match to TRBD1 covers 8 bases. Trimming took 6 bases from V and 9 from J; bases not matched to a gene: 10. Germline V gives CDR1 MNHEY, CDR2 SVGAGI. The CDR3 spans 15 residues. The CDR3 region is CASSPQGARSSPLHF. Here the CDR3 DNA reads TGTGCCAGCAGCCCTCAGGGGGCGAGAAGTTCACCCCTCCACTTT.

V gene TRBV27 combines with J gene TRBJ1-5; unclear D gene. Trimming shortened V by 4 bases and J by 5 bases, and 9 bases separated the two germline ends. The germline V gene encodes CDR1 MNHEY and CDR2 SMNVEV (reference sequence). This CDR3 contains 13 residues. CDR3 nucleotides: TGTGCCAGCAGTTCCGCCAGTTATCAGCCCCAGCATTTT. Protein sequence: CASSSASYQPQHF.